Presented here are 13 T cell receptor beta chains from one specimen sequenced in a study of shared clonotypes between healthy human individuals. The repertoire was sequenced with immunoSEQ multiplex PCR; TCRdb's copy has only in-frame clones and lacks some. The sample records about 2.4 million clones, over 85% being singletons. Sequenced sample: naive CD4+ T cells from PBMCs. Subset given: CD45RA+ positively selected. These receptors were taken from a man between 18 and 29 years old in good health. Some clones in this sample may be carry-over from other donors' samples.

The J gene is TRBJ2-3, the V gene TRBV7-6; D gene ambiguous. CDR1 SGHVS and CDR2 FNYEAQ come from the germline V gene. The CDR3 extends over 12 amino acids. Trimming took off 1 base at V and 5 bases at J, with 4 bases between the two ends. CDR3 region: CASSLELDTQYF. The CDR3 DNA reads as TGTGCCAGCAGCTTAGAATTAGATACGCAGTATTTT.

The chain employs TRBV5-1 and TRBJ2-7; D is unresolved. V lost 3 bases and J 1 base, leaving 14 bases between the germline ends. CDR3 size: 15 residues. Germline V gives CDR1 SGHRS, CDR2 YFSETQ. The CDR3 sequence is CASSSLPVASYEQYF. The CDR3 DNA is TGCGCCAGCAGCTCACTCCCGGTTGCGTCCTACGAGCAGTACTTC.

The CDR3 DNA reads as TGTGCCAGTAGTGCCCCAGGACGGGGAACCGGGGAGCTGTTTTTT. Its protein product is CASSAPGRGTGELFF. V and J are TRBV19 and TRBJ2-2, with D perhaps TRBD2 (5 bases). Germline-derived CDR1 and CDR2 are LNHDA and SQIVND (reference sequence). The CDR3 runs 15 residues. V lost 5 bases and J 5 bases, leaving 15 bases between the germline ends.

The chain links TRBV6-6 to TRBJ2-7; TRBD2 agrees at 7 bases. Germline CDR1 reads MNHNY; CDR2 reads SVGAGI (reference sequence). V lost 5 bases and J lost 2; bases outside the gene matches: 9. The CDR3 consists of 15 residues. The CDR3 sequence: CASSPQGGRPYEQYF. CDR3 nucleotide sequence: TGTGCCAGCAGTCCTCAGGGAGGGAGACCCTACGAGCAGTACTTC.

This CDR3 is CASSQVAGGGDTQYF. The CDR3 region has the DNA TGCGCCAGCAGCCAAGTGGCGGGAGGAGGGGATACGCAGTATTTT. J is TRBJ2-3 and V is TRBV4-3; the match to TRBD2 covers 8 bases. The CDR3 runs 15 residues. V was clipped by 1 base and J by 6 bases; unmatched bases: 6. Germline-derived CDR1 and CDR2 are LGHNA and YSLEER.

The genes are TRBV7-2 and TRBJ2-2, with a tentative D call TRBD1 (6 bases). CDR3 length equals 16 residues. Germline loops: CDR1 SGHTA, CDR2 FQGNSA. Trimming left V 5 bases short and J 8 bases short, with 21 bases between. As DNA, the CDR3 is TGTGCCAGCAGCCGGTACATCGGACAGATTGGGGGGGAGCTGTTTTTT. It specifies CASSRYIGQIGGELFF.

In its sample, this clone was seen once. The genes are TRBV28 and TRBJ2-5, with 10 bases lining up with TRBD2. V lost 6 bases, J lost 5 bases, and 6 bases stayed unmatched. The CDR3 extends over 14 amino acids. Germline V gives CDR1 MDHEN, CDR2 SYDVKM. CDR3 nucleotides: TGTGCCAGCAGGTCTAGCGGGAGATTGGAGACCCAGTACTTC. It is translated as CASRSSGRLETQYF. Variable domain in full (rest from reference TRBV28 and TRBJ2-5): DVKVTQSSRYLVKRTGEKVFLECVQDMDHENMFWYRQDPGLGLRLIYFSYDVKMKEKGDIPEGYSVSREKKERFSLILESASTNQTSMYLCASRSSGRLETQYFGPGTRLLVL.

V gene TRBV19 combines with J gene TRBJ2-7, with 16 positions matching TRBD2. CDR3 size: 19 residues. J lost 2 bases, V lost 3 bases, and 10 bases had no gene match. From germline, CDR1 is LNHDA and CDR2 SQIVND (reference sequence). CDR3 residues: CASSIALGLAGGPAYEQYF. The CDR3 coding sequence is TGTGCCAGTAGTATCGCCTTGGGACTAGCGGGAGGGCCGGCCTACGAGCAGTACTTC.

This chain joins TRBV2 and TRBJ1-3; D uncertain. CDR3 size: 14 residues. The germline CDR1 and CDR2 sequences are SNHLY and FYNNEI. V was pared by 5 bases and J by 6 bases, with 14 bases between. The CDR3 loop is CASSIGLMKNTIYF. CDR3 in DNA: TGTGCCAGCAGTATCGGACTGATGAAAAACACCATATATTTT.

For this clone: The sample holds other DNA sequences that translate to the same CDR3. The rearrangement links TRBV29-1 to TRBJ2-3; possibly TRBD2 for D (6 bases). The V end lost 6 bases, the J end lost 4 bases, and 8 bases lay between the germline ends. Germline lookup yields CDR1 SQVTM and CDR2 ANQGSEA. The CDR3 totals 11 residues. The CDR3 DNA sequence: TGCAGCGTGGGCGGGGCAGATACGCAGTATTTT. It specifies CSVGGADTQYF.

The count of this clone is one. The gene calls are TRBV28 and TRBJ2-1; no definite D call. Trimming took off 5 bases at V and 0 bases at J, with 11 bases between the two ends. Germline CDR1 MDHEN, CDR2 SYDVKM. This CDR3 has 15 residues. This chain's CDR3 is CASSRAPASYNEQFF. CDR3 coding DNA: TGTGCCAGCAGTCGAGCTCCAGCCTCCTACAATGAGCAGTTCTTC.

The J gene is TRBJ2-3, the V gene TRBV5-4; D gene ambiguous. Looked up from germline, CDR1 is SGHNT and CDR2 is YYREEE (reference sequence). The CDR3 length is 15 residues. V lost 4 bases, J lost 1 base, and 13 bases lay in between. CDR3 residues: CASSLRFKGTDTQYF. Written as DNA, the CDR3 is TGTGCCAGCAGCCTCCGCTTTAAGGGCACAGATACGCAGTATTTT.

This sequence joins TRBV6-5 and TRBJ1-1; D possibly corresponds to TRBD1 (5 bases). Germline V gene lookup returns CDR1 MNHEY and CDR2 SVGAGI. This CDR3 has 15 amino acids. V was trimmed by 6 bases and J by 1 base, leaving 15 bases between them. CDR3 in amino acids: CASSRRPGTNTEAFF. CDR3 bases: TGTGCCAGCAGCCGACGCCCCGGGACGAACACTGAAGCTTTCTTT.